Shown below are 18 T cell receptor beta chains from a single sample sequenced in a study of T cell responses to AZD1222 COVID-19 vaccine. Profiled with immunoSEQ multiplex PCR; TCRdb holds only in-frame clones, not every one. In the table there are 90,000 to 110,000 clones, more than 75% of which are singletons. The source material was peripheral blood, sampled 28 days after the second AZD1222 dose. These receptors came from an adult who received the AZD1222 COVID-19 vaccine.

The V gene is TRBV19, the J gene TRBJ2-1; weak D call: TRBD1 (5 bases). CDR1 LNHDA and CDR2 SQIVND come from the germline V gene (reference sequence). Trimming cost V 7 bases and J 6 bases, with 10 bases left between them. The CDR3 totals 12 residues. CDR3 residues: CASISGFNEQFF. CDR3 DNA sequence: TGTGCCAGTATCTCAGGGTTCAATGAGCAGTTCTTC. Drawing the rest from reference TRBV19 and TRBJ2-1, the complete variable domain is DGGITQSPKYLFRKEGQNVTLSCEQNLNHDAMYWYRQDPGQGLRLIYYSQIVNDFQKGDIAEGYSVSREKKESFPLTVTSAQKNPTAFYLCASISGFNEQFFGPGTRLTVL.

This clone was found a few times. The CDR3: CASSTGVNTEAFF. In DNA form, the CDR3 reads TGTGCCAGTAGTACAGGGGTAAACACTGAAGCTTTCTTT. The chain couples TRBV19 to TRBJ1-1; TRBD1 might be the D (6 bases). The V end lost 4 bases, the J end lost 2 bases, and 8 bases lay between the germline ends. Germline lookup yields CDR1 LNHDA and CDR2 SQIVND (reference sequence). The CDR3 totals 13 residues.

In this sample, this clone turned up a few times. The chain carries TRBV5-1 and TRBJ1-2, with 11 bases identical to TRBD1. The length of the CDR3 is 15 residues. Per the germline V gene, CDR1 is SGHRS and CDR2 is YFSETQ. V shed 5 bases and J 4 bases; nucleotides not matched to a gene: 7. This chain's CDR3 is CASSPGTGGAYGYTF. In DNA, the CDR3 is TGCGCCAGCAGTCCCGGGACAGGGGGGGCCTATGGCTACACCTTC.

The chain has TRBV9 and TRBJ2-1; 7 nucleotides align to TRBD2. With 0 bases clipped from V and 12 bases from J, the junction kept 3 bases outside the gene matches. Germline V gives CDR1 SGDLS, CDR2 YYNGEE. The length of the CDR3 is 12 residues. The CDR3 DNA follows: TGTGCCAGCAGCGTAGTGGGCGGGGGGCAGTTCTTC. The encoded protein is CASSVVGGGQFF.

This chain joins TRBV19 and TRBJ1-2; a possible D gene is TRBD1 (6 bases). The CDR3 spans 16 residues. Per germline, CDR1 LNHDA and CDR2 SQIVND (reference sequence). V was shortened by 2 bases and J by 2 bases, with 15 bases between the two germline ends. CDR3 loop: CASSILRVGANYGYTF. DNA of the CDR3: TGTGCCAGTAGTATACTTCGCGTGGGGGCGAACTATGGCTACACCTTC.

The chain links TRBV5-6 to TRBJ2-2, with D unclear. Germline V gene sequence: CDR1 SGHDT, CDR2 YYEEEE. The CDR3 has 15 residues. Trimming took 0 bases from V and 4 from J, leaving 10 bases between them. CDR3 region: CASSLVGYATGELFF. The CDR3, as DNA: TGTGCCAGCAGCTTGGTCGGGTATGCCACCGGGGAGCTGTTTTTT.

CDR3 loop: CASSLDQPGTGVYFF. As DNA, the CDR3 is TGCGCCAGCAGCTTGGATCAACCCGGGACAGGGGTTTATTTCTTT. The chain has TRBV5-1 and TRBJ1-1; 10 bases fit TRBD1. The CDR3 runs to 15 residues. CDR1 is SGHRS and CDR2 is YFSETQ in the germline V gene. Germline trimming cut 0 bases from V and 13 bases from J; bases unmatched to any gene: 12.

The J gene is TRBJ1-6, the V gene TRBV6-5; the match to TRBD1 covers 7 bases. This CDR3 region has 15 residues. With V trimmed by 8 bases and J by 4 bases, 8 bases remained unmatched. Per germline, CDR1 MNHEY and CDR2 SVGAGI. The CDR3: CASLRGTDYNSPLHF. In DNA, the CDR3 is TGTGCCAGCCTCCGGGGGACAGATTATAATTCACCCCTCCACTTT.

The CDR3 DNA reads TGTGCCAGCAGCTTAGATCAAGGCGGGAGTGCTCGCACCGGGGAGCTGTTTTTT. This codes for CASSLDQGGSARTGELFF. The chain combines TRBV11-3 with TRBJ2-2; 7 bases are a match to TRBD2. Germline V gene lookup returns CDR1 SGHNT and CDR2 YENEEA. The ends lost 0 bases at V and 4 bases at J; junction bases unmatched: 11. The CDR3 has 18 amino acids.

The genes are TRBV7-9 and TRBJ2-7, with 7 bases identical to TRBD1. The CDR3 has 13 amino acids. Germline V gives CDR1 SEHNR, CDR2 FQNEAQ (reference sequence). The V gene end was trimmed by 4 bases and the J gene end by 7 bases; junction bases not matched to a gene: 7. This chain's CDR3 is CASSSALTGEQYF. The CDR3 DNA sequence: TGTGCCAGCAGCTCGGCGTTGACAGGGGAGCAGTACTTC.

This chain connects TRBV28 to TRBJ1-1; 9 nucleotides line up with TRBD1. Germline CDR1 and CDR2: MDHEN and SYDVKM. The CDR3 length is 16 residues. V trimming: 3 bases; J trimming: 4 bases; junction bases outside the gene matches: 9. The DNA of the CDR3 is TGTGCCAGCAGTTTTATGTCCGGGACAGGGCCCACTGAAGCTTTCTTT. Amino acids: CASSFMSGTGPTEAFF.

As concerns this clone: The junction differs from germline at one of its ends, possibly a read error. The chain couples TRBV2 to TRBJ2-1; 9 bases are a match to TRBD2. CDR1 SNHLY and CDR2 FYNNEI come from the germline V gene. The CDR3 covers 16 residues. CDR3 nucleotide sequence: TGTGCCAGCAGCGAAGACGGACTAGCGAAATACAATGAGCAGTTCTTC. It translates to CASSEDGLAKYNEQFF.

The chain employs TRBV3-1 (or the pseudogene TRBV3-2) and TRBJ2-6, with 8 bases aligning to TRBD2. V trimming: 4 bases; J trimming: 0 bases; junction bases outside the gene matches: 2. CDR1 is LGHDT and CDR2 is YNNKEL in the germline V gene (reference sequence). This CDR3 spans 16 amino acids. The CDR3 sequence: CASSPRGGSGANVLTF. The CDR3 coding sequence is TGTGCCAGCAGCCCTCGGGGGGGCTCTGGGGCCAACGTCCTGACTTTC.

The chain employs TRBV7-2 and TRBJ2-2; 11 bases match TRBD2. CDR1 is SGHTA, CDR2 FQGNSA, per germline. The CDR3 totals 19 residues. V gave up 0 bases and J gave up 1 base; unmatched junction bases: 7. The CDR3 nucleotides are TGTGCCAGCAGCTTAGCGCGGCTAGCGGGGGGAAGGAACACCGGGGAGCTGTTTTTT. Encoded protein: CASSLARLAGGRNTGELFF.

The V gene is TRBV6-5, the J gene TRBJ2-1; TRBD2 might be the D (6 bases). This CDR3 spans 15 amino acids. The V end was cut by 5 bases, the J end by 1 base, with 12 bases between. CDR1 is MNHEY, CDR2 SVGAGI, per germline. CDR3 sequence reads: CASSKGRGSYNEQFF. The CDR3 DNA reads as TGTGCCAGCAGTAAGGGGCGGGGATCCTACAATGAGCAGTTCTTC.

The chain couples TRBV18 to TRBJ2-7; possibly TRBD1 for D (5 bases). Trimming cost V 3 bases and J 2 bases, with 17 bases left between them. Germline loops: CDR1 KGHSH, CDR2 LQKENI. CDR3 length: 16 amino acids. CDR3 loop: CASSPFEAGLAYEQYF. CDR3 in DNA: TGTGCCAGCTCACCGTTCGAGGCAGGGCTCGCCTACGAGCAGTACTTC.

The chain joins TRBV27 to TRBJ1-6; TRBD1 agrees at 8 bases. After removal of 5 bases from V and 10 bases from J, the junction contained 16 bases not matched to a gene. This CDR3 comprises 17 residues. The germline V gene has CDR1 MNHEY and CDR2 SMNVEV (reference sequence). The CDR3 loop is CASSTEYRDRRISPLHF. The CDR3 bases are TGTGCCAGCAGTACCGAATACCGGGACAGGCGAATCTCACCCCTCCACTTT.

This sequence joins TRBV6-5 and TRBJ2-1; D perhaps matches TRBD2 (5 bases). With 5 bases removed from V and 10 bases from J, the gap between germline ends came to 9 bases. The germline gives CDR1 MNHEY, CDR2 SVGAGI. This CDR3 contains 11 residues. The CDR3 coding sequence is TGTGCCAGCAGTCTGGGCGGGGAGCAGTTCTTC. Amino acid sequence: CASSLGGEQFF.